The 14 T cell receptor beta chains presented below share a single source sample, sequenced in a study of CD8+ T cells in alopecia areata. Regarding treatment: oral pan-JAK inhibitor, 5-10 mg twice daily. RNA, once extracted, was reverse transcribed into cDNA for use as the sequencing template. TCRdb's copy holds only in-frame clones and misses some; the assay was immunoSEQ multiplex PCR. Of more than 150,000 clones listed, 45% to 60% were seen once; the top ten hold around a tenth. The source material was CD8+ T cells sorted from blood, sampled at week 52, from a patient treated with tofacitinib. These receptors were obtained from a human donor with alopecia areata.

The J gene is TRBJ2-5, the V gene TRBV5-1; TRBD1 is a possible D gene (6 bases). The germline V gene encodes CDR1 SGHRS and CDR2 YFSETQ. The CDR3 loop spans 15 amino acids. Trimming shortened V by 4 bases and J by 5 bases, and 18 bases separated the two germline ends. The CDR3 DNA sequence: TGCGCCAGCAGCGACAACCCAGGGGTTATGGAGACCCAGTACTTC. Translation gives CASSDNPGVMETQYF.

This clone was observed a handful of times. The CDR3 sequence: CASTNPRETQYF. CDR3 nucleotide sequence: TGTGCCAGCACCAACCCTAGGGAGACCCAGTACTTC. This sequence joins TRBV6-5 and TRBJ2-5, with no clear D. With 7 bases removed from V and 5 bases from J, the gap between germline ends came to 11 bases. The germline V gene encodes CDR1 MNHEY and CDR2 SVGAGI. The CDR3 is made up of 12 amino acids.

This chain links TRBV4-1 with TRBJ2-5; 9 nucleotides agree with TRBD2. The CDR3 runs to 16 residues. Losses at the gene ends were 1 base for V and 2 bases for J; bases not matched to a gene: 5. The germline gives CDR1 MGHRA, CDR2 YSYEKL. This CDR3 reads CASSQVLAGEQETQYF. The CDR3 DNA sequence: TGCGCCAGCAGCCAAGTGTTAGCGGGGGAGCAAGAGACCCAGTACTTC.

CDR3 DNA: TGTGCCAGCAGCTTTGGTACTAGCGGGGACTCGAACACCGGGGAGCTGTTTTTT. The encoded protein is CASSFGTSGDSNTGELFF. The rearrangement links TRBV13 to TRBJ2-2, with TRBD2 identical over 10 bases. V shed 3 bases and J 0 bases; nucleotides not matched to a gene: 7. The CDR3 runs 18 residues. CDR1 is PRHDT, CDR2 FYEKMQ, per germline (reference sequence).

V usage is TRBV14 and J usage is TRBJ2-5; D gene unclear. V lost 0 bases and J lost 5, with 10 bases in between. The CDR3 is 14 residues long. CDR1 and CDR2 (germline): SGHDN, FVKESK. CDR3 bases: TGTGCCAGCAGCCAAGACCCCTCTGGCGAGACCCAGTACTTC. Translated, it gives CASSQDPSGETQYF.

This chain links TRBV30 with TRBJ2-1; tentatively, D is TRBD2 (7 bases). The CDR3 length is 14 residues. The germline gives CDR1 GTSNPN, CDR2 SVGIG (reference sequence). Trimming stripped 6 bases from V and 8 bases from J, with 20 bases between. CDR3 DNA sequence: TGTGCCTGTCCCGGAAGGGGGGGCCTCGATGAGCAGTTCTTC. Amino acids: CACPGRGGLDEQFF.

CDR3 in DNA: TGTGCCAGCAGCTTTGAAGATACGCAGTATTTT. Protein product: CASSFEDTQYF. The chain carries TRBV7-2 and TRBJ2-3; D is ambiguous. V was clipped by 3 bases and J by 5 bases, with 3 bases between them. CDR1 is SGHTA and CDR2 is FQGNSA in the germline V gene. This CDR3 spans 11 amino acids.

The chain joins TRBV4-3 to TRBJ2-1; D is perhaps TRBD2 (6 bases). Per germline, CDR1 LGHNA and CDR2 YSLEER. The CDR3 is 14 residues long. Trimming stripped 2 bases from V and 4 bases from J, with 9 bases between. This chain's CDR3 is CASSQRLDYNEQFF. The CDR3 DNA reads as TGCGCCAGCAGCCAACGACTAGATTACAATGAGCAGTTCTTC.

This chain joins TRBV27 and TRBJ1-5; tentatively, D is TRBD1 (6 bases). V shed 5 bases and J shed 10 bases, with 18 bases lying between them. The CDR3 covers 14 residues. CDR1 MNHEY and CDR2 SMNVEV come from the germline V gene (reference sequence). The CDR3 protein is CASSPYRAIGPQHF. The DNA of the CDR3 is TGTGCCAGCAGTCCCTACAGGGCCATCGGTCCCCAGCATTTT.

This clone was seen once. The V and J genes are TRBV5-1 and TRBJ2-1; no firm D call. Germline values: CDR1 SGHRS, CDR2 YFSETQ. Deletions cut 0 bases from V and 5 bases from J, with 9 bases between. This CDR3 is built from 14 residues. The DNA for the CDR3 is TGCGCCAGCAGCTTGGTTCCCGGAAACAATGAGCAGTTCTTC. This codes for CASSLVPGNNEQFF. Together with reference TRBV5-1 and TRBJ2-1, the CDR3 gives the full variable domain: KAGVTQTPRYLIKTRGQQVTLSCSPISGHRSVSWYQQTPGQGLQFLFEYFSETQRNKGNFPGRFSGRQFSNSRSEMNVSTLELGDSALYLCASSLVPGNNEQFFGPGTRLTVL.

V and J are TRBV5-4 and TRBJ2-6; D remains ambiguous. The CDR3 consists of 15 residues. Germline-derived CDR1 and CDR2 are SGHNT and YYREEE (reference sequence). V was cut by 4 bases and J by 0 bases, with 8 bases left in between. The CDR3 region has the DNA TGTGCCAGCAGCGCATCAGGCTCTGGGGCCAACGTCCTGACTTTC. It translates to CASSASGSGANVLTF. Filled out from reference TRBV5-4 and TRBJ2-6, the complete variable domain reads ETGVTQSPTHLIKTRGQQVTLRCSSQSGHNTVSWYQQALGQGPQFIFQYYREEENGRGNFPPRFSGLQFPNYSSELNVNALELDDSALYLCASSASGSGANVLTFGAGSRLTVL.

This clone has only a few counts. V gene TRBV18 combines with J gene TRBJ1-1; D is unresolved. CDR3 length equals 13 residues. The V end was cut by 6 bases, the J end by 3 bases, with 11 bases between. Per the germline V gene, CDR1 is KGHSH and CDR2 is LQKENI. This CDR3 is CASSREGYTEAFF. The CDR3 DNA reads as TGTGCCAGCTCTAGGGAAGGGTACACTGAAGCTTTCTTT.

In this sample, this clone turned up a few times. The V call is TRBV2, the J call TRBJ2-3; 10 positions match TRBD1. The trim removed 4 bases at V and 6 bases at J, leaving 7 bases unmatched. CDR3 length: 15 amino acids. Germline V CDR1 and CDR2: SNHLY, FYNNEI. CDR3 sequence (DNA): TGTGCCAGCAGTGCCGGGACAGGGGAGTTCGATACGCAGTATTTT. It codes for CASSAGTGEFDTQYF.

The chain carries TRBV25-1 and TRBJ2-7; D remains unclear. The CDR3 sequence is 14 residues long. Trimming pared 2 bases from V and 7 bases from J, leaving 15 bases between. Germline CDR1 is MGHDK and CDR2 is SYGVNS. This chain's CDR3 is CASSEQAYRGEQYF. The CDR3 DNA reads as TGTGCCAGCAGTGAACAAGCCTACCGTGGGGAGCAGTACTTC.